What follows are 20 T cell receptor beta chains derived from one specimen sequenced in a study of T-cell reconstitution after alpha-beta-depleted transplantation in children. TCRbeta library preparation incorporated unique molecular identifiers. TCRdb redid the calling of the PCR reads with MiXCR, one entry per CDR3 protein. The sample carries 500,000 to 750,000 distinct CDR3 sequences, 25% to 30% recorded once. The source material was PBMCs, sampled before TCRalphabeta/CD19-depleted stem cell transplant. The source is a boy younger than two with Wiskott-Aldrich syndrome, due to receive a stem cell transplant.

The V gene is TRBV2, the J gene TRBJ1-1; D is possibly TRBD1 (5 bases). Trimming pared 6 bases from V and 1 base from J, leaving 9 bases between. The CDR3 has 13 amino acids. Germline values: CDR1 SNHLY, CDR2 FYNNEI. The DNA of the CDR3 is TGTGCCAGCAGGGGGGAGGAGAACACTGAAGCTTTCTTT. It codes for CASRGEENTEAFF.

CDR3 residues: CASSFAGRNSPLHF. CDR3 nucleotides: TGTGCCAGCAGTTTTGCCGGGAGGAATTCACCCCTCCACTTT. The chain uses TRBV27 and TRBJ1-6; no definite D call. Trimming pared 3 bases from V and 7 bases from J, leaving 10 bases between. The CDR3 is 14 amino acids. The V gene's germline CDR1 is MNHEY and CDR2 SMNVEV (reference sequence).

The chain combines TRBV12-3 or TRBV12-4 with TRBJ1-2; 8 positions agree with TRBD1. The length of the CDR3 is 17 residues. V dropped 5 bases and J dropped 5; count of bases not matched to a gene: 16. The CDR3 bases are TGTGCCAGCAGTATAAAAGCGACAGGGGAGAAGGGGTATGGCTACACCTTC. It translates to CASSIKATGEKGYGYTF.

This clonotype turned up a few times. The chain combines TRBV10-3 with TRBJ2-3, with D unresolved. V was clipped by 4 bases and J by 2 bases, with 10 bases between them. CDR1 and CDR2 (germline): ENHRY, SYGVKD. The CDR3 consists of 14 residues. The CDR3 bases are TGTGCCATCAGTGTGGTTGGGTTCACAGATACGCAGTATTTT. It codes for CAISVVGFTDTQYF.

This clonotype was found a few times. The genes are TRBV7-9 and TRBJ2-3, with 7 bases aligning to TRBD1. The germline V gene encodes CDR1 SEHNR and CDR2 FQNEAQ (reference sequence). V was clipped by 5 bases and J by 4 bases; unmatched bases: 9. The length of the CDR3 is 15 residues. CDR3 coding DNA: TGTGCCAGCAGCCGTACAGGGGTGAGGGCAGATACGCAGTATTTT. Protein sequence: CASSRTGVRADTQYF.

At least ten counts were recorded for this clonotype. The rearrangement links TRBV20-1 to TRBJ2-1; TRBD1 matches 9 bases. The germline V gene has CDR1 DFQATT and CDR2 SNEGSKA (reference sequence). This CDR3 contains 16 residues. The V and J ends lost 1 base and 6 bases, in that order; junction bases with no gene match: 10. Here the CDR3 reads CSARVDRGSEFNEQFF. DNA for the CDR3: TGCAGTGCTAGAGTAGACAGGGGGTCGGAGTTCAATGAGCAGTTCTTC.

The chain couples TRBV6-2 or TRBV6-3 to TRBJ2-1, with 9 bases matching TRBD1. The CDR3 runs 15 residues. Germline V gene sequence: CDR1 MNHEY, CDR2 SVGEGT. The V segment lost 5 bases and the J segment 2 bases; nucleotides outside the gene matches: 4. CDR3 loop: CASSKQGATYNEQFF. The CDR3 region has the DNA TGTGCCAGCAGTAAACAGGGGGCCACCTACAATGAGCAGTTCTTC.

In its sample, this clonotype was seen once. V and J are TRBV7-2 and TRBJ2-5, with 8 bases lining up with TRBD2. CDR1 SGHTA and CDR2 FQGNSA come from the germline V gene. With 0 bases clipped from V and 2 bases from J, the junction kept 8 bases outside the gene matches. CDR3 length: 17 amino acids. CDR3 in DNA: TGTGCCAGCAGCTTAGCGATGAGACTAGCGCAACAAGAGACCCAGTACTTC. Residues: CASSLAMRLAQQETQYF.

V usage is TRBV12-3 or TRBV12-4 and J usage is TRBJ1-1, with D tentatively TRBD1 (6 bases). The CDR3 loop spans 13 amino acids. Trimming took 3 bases from V and 6 from J, leaving 11 bases between them. CDR3 nucleotides: TGTGCCAGCAGTTTGGGGCAGGGGTCTGAAGCTTTCTTT. It specifies CASSLGQGSEAFF.

This chain uses TRBV5-1 with TRBJ2-7, with TRBD2 matching 10 bases. V lost 2 bases to trimming and J lost 5 bases; unmatched junction nucleotides: 7. Germline values: CDR1 SGHRS, CDR2 YFSETQ. There are 15 residues in the CDR3. The CDR3 bases are TGCGCCAGCAGCTTTACTCCTAGCGGGAGCCACGAGCAGTACTTC. This encodes CASSFTPSGSHEQYF.

In this sample, this clonotype turned up a few times. The rearrangement uses TRBV19 and TRBJ2-3; 7 bases match TRBD1. Germline V gene data show CDR1 as LNHDA and CDR2 as SQIVND (reference sequence). This CDR3 has 16 residues. J lost 2 bases, V lost 5 bases, and 10 bases had no gene match. The CDR3 loop is CASSLTGSRLTDTQYF. The DNA for the CDR3 is TGTGCCAGTAGTCTGACAGGGTCTCGTCTCACAGATACGCAGTATTTT.

The gene calls are TRBV20-1 and TRBJ2-7; D assignment may be TRBD1 or TRBD2 (5 bases each). Germline values: CDR1 DFQATT, CDR2 SNEGSKA (reference sequence). This CDR3 has 13 residues. V was cut by 2 bases and J by 7 bases, with 15 bases left in between. The CDR3 DNA reads as TGCAGTGCTAGAAGGGACCCTCAGGAGGAGCAGTACTTC. The encoded protein is CSARRDPQEEQYF.

The V gene is TRBV7-6, the J gene TRBJ1-4; the match to TRBD1 covers 7 bases. With V trimmed by 1 base and J by 5 bases, 4 bases remained unmatched. The V gene's germline CDR1 is SGHVS and CDR2 FNYEAQ. CDR3 size: 15 residues. The CDR3 loop is CASSLVGTANEKLFF. CDR3 nucleotides: TGTGCCAGCAGCTTAGTCGGGACAGCGAATGAAAAACTGTTTTTT.

In this sample, this clonotype turned up a few times. The chain joins TRBV29-1 to TRBJ2-5; 10 bases are shared with TRBD2. The CDR3 totals 16 residues. Germline assignment: CDR1 SQVTM and CDR2 ANQGSEA. J gave up 5 bases and V 1 base, and 10 bases lay outside the gene matches. CDR3 nucleotides: TGCAGCGTTGAAGGACTAGCGGGCCCGACGGGGGAGACCCAGTACTTC. It specifies CSVEGLAGPTGETQYF.

The chain recombines TRBV7-8 with TRBJ2-1; D is undetermined. Germline lookup yields CDR1 SGHVS and CDR2 FQNEAQ. This CDR3 has 14 amino acids. V lost 5 bases to trimming and J lost 6 bases, with 14 bases between them. The CDR3 loop reads CASSQIHPLNEQFF. The CDR3 nucleotides are TGTGCCAGCAGCCAAATACATCCCCTCAATGAGCAGTTCTTC.

This clonotype showed up just a few times. The chain joins TRBV12-3 or TRBV12-4 to TRBJ2-1; no clear D gene. The CDR3 is 14 residues long. Trimming removed 6 bases from V and 7 bases from J, with 16 bases in between. The CDR3 is CASSYFPVANEQFF. The CDR3 DNA reads TGTGCCAGCAGCTATTTCCCTGTCGCTAATGAGCAGTTCTTC.

This clonotype was seen a handful of times. V gene TRBV11-1 combines with J gene TRBJ2-7; D tentatively reads TRBD1 or TRBD2 (5 bases each). V lost 1 base to trimming and J lost 2 bases, with 15 bases between them. Germline-derived CDR1 and CDR2 are SGHAT and FQDESV (reference sequence). This CDR3 contains 16 residues. As DNA, the CDR3 is TGTGCCAGCAGCTTAGGAGGGCCCGGGACCACCTACGAGCAGTACTTC. This sequence encodes CASSLGGPGTTYEQYF.

This clonotype was observed many times. This chain uses TRBV5-1 with TRBJ2-7, with 7 bases identical to TRBD2. The V gene's germline CDR1 is SGHRS and CDR2 YFSETQ. The CDR3 runs to 15 residues. Germline trimming cut 0 bases from V and 0 bases from J; bases unmatched to any gene: 3. The DNA for the CDR3 is TGCGCCAGCAGCTTGGTCGGGGGGAGCTCCTACGAGCAGTACTTC. Its translation is CASSLVGGSSYEQYF.

The chain joins TRBV5-1 to TRBJ2-3; unclear D gene. Germline V lookup: CDR1 SGHRS, CDR2 YFSETQ. V gave up 7 bases and J gave up 4 bases, with 13 bases separating them. The CDR3 covers 13 residues. DNA of the CDR3: TGCGCCAGCTACAATAACAGAGCAGATACGCAGTATTTT. Its protein product is CASYNNRADTQYF.

This sequence joins TRBV20-1 and TRBJ1-1; tentatively, D is TRBD1 (5 bases). CDR1 and CDR2 from the germline V gene are DFQATT and SNEGSKA (reference sequence). The CDR3 loop spans 15 amino acids. Trimming pared 0 bases from V and 6 bases from J, leaving 17 bases between. CDR3 in amino acids: CSARDMGRVASEAFF. The CDR3 nucleotides are TGCAGTGCTAGAGATATGGGCAGGGTGGCATCTGAAGCTTTCTTT.